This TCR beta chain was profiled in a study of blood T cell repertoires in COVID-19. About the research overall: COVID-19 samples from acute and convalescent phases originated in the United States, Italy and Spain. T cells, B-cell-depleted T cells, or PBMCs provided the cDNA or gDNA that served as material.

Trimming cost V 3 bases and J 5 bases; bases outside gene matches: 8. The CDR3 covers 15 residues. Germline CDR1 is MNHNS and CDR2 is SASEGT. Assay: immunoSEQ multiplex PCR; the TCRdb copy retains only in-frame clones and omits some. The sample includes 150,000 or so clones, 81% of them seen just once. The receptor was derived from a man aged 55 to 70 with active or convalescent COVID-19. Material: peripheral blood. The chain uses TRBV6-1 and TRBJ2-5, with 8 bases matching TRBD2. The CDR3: CASSDGTRAGETQYF. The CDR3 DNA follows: TGTGCCAGCAGTGATGGGACTAGGGCTGGCGAGACCCAGTACTTC.